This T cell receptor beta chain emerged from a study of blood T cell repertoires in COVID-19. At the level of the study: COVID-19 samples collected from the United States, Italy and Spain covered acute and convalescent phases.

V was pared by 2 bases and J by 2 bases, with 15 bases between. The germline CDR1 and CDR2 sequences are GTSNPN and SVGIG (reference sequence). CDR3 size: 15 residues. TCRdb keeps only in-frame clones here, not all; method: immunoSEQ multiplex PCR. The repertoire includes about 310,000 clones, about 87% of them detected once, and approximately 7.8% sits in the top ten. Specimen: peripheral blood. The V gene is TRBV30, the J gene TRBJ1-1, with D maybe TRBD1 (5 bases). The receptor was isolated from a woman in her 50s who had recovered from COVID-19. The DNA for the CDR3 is TGTGCCTGGAGTCCAGGGCTCGACCAAAACACTGAAGCTTTCTTT. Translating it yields CAWSPGLDQNTEAFF.